These 5 T cell receptor beta chains share one sample of origin, sequenced in a study of lymphopenia after photon versus proton radiotherapy. Clones were read by immunoSEQ multiplex PCR, and TCRdb kept only the in-frame ones, dropping some. The sample records 35,000 to 50,000 clones, around 81% being singletons. The specimen was peripheral blood, collected from a patient treated with proton-based radiotherapy. These receptors were taken from a woman in her 70s with pancreatic cancer.

The chain joins TRBV6-1 to TRBJ1-1, with D hard to call. V lost 3 bases to trimming and J lost 6 bases, with 17 bases between them. This CDR3 has 15 amino acids. Germline CDR1 MNHNS, CDR2 SASEGT. The CDR3 nucleotides are TGTGCCAGCAGTGACCCCGAGGGAGTAGGAGCTGAAGCTTTCTTT. Its translation is CASSDPEGVGAEAFF.

The rearrangement uses TRBV28 and TRBJ1-1; 7 bases fit TRBD1. There are 14 residues in the CDR3. Germline CDR1 MDHEN, CDR2 SYDVKM. The junction had 3 bases not matched to a gene; V was cut back by 4 bases and J by 1 base. CDR3 residues: CASSSGQSNTEAFF. The DNA for the CDR3 is TGTGCCAGCAGTTCGGGACAGTCGAACACTGAAGCTTTCTTT.

J is TRBJ1-1 and V is TRBV19; D is possibly TRBD1 (5 bases). V lost 1 base and J 3 bases, leaving 15 bases between the germline ends. Germline V gene data show CDR1 as LNHDA and CDR2 as SQIVND (reference sequence). CDR3 length equals 16 residues. The CDR3 reads CASSIGQGRRYTEAFF. CDR3 DNA: TGTGCCAGTAGTATAGGGCAGGGAAGGAGATACACTGAAGCTTTCTTT.

The chain has TRBV28 and TRBJ1-4; possible D gene TRBD1, 6 bases. This CDR3 has 16 residues. Germline values: CDR1 MDHEN, CDR2 SYDVKM. The V gene lost 6 bases and the J gene lost 5 bases, with 19 bases spanning the gap. CDR3: CASSRNDWGQNEKLFF. CDR3 DNA sequence: TGTGCCAGCAGCCGAAACGACTGGGGGCAGAATGAAAAACTGTTTTTT.

The CDR3 coding sequence is TGCGCCAGCAGCTCGGGGCGGGGTGGGGAGCCCCAGCATTTT. It yields the protein CASSSGRGGEPQHF. The rearrangement joins TRBV5-1 to TRBJ1-5, with D perhaps matching TRBD1 (5 bases). The CDR3 consists of 14 residues. Germline-derived CDR1 and CDR2 are SGHRS and YFSETQ. V was cut by 3 bases and J by 8 bases, with 15 bases left in between.